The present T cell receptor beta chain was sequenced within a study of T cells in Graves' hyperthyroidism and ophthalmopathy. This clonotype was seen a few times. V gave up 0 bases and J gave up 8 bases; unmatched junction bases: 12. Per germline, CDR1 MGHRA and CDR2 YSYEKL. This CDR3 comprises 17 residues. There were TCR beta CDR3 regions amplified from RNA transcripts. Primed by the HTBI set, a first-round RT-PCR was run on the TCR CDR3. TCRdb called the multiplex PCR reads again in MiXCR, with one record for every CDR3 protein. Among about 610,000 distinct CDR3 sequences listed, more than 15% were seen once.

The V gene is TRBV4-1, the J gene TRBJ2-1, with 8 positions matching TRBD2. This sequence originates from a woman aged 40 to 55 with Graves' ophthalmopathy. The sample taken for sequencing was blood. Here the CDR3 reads CASSQDDSSGSAYEQFF. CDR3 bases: TGCGCCAGCAGCCAAGACGATTCCAGCGGGAGTGCTTATGAGCAGTTCTTC.